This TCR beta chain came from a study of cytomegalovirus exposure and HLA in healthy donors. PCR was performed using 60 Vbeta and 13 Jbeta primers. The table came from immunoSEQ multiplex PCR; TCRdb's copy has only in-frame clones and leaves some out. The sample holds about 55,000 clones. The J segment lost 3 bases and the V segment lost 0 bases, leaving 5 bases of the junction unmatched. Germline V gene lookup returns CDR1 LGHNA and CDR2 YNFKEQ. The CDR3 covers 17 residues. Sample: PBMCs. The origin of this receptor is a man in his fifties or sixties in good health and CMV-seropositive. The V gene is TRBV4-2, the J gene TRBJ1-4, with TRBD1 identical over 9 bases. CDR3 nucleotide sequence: TGTGCCAGCAGCCAAGATGAGAGGGACAGGGCTAATGAAAAACTGTTTTTT. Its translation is CASSQDERDRANEKLFF.